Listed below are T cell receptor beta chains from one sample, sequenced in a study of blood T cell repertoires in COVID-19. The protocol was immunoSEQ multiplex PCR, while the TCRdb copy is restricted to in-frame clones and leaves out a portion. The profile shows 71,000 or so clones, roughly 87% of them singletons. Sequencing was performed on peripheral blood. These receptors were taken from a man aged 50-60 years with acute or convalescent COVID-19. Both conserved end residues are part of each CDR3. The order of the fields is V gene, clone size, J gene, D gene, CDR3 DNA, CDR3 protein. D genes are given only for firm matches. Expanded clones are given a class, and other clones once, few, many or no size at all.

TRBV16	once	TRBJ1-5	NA	TGTGCCAGCAGCCAATCAGGGGGCAATCAGCCCCAGCATTTT	CASSQSGGNQPQHF
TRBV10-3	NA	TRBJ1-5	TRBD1	TGTGCCTCCCAGGGGACAGGGGGTCAGCCCCAGCATTTT	CASQGTGGQPQHF
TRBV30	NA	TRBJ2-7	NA	TGTGCCTGGAGTACTGGGGGGGCATACTTCTACGAGCAGTACTTC	CAWSTGGAYFYEQYF
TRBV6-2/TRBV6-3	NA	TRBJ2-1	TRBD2	TGTGCCAGCAGTACCATACTAGCGGGAGGCTTTGAGCAGTTCTTC	CASSTILAGGFEQFF
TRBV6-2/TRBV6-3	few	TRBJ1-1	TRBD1	TGTGCCAGCAGTAACACATGGACAGGGAACACTGAAGCTTTCTTT	CASSNTWTGNTEAFF
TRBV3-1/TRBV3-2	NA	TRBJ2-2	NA	TGTGCCAGCAGCCAATTCGGGACATTGAACACCGGGGAGCTGTTTTTT	CASSQFGTLNTGELFF
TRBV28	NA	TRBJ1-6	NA	TGTGCCAGCAGTTTAAGTACGACAGCTAATTCACCCCTCCACTTT	CASSLSTTANSPLHF
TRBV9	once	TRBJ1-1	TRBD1	TGTGCCAGCAGCGACGGGAACAGGGGGTACACTGAAGCTTTCTTT	CASSDGNRGYTEAFF
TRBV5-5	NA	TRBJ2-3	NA	TGTGCCAGCAGCCCCGGAGACAGGGGAGGGGATACGCAGTATTTT	CASSPGDRGGDTQYF
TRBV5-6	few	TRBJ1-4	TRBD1	TGTGCCAGCAGCTTGGGGGACAGACCTAATGAAAAACTGTTTTTT	CASSLGDRPNEKLFF
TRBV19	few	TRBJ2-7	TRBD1	TGTGCCAGTACGGGACAGACAACCTACGAGCAGTACTTC	CASTGQTTYEQYF
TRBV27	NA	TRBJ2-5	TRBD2	TGTGCCAGCAGTTTAATCCTAGCGGGAGGTCGGGAGACCCAGTACTTC	CASSLILAGGRETQYF
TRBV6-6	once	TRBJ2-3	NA	TGTGCCAGCAGTTACAGGGGGTCCTACACAGATACGCAGTATTTT	CASSYRGSYTDTQYF
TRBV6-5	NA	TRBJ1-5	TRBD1	TGTGCCACCACAGTTTCAGGGGGTCAGCCCCAGCATTTT	CATTVSGGQPQHF
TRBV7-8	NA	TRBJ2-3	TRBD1	TGTGCCAGCAGCTTAGGGGACAGGGGGTCTACAGATACGCAGTATTTT	CASSLGDRGSTDTQYF
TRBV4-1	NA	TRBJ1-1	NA	TGCGCCAGCAGCCAAGAAATCGACACTGAAGCTTTCTTT	CASSQEIDTEAFF
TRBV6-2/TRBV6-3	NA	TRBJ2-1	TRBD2	TGTGCCAGCAGTAGCGGGGGGATTCAGTTCTTC	CASSSGGIQFF
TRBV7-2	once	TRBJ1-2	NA	TGTGCCAGCAGCTTAGTGGGCAGGGTTGGCTATGGCTACACCTTC	CASSLVGRVGYGYTF
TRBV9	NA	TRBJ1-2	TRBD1	TGTGCCAGCAGTGGACCAACAGGGGGCCCTAACTATGGCTACACCTTC	CASSGPTGGPNYGYTF
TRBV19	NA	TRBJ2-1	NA	TGTGCCAGTAGTATAAATGGCGGTTACAATGAGCAGTTCTTC	CASSINGGYNEQFF
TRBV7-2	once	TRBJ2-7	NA	TGTGCCAGCAGCTTAGTGCAGGGTTTCTACGAGCAGTACTTC	CASSLVQGFYEQYF
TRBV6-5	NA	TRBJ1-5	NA	TGTGCCAGCAGCCAAGAGGGCGCAAGCGGGCCCCAGCATTTT	CASSQEGASGPQHF
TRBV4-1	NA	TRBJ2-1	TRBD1	TGCGCCAGCAGCTTCCGGGACAGGGTCATAGATGAGCAGTTCTTC	CASSFRDRVIDEQFF
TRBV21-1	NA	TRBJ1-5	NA	TGTGCCAGCAGCCCCCGGGACAGGGGGCCCAATCAGCCCCAGCATTTT	CASSPRDRGPNQPQHF
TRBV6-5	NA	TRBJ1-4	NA	TGTGCCAGCAGTTACTCGAGATATGCAACTAATGAAAAACTGTTTTTT	CASSYSRYATNEKLFF
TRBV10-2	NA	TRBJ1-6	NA	TGCGCCAGCAGTGCCCTATTTTCACCCCTCCACTTT	CASSALFSPLHF
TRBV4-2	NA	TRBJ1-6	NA	TGTGCCAGCAGCCAAGTCGGGGGGGACGATGGGACACCCCTCCACTTT	CASSQVGGDDGTPLHF
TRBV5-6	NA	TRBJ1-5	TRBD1	TGTGCCAGCAAGCTAGGGACAGGTAATCAGCCCCAGCATTTT	CASKLGTGNQPQHF
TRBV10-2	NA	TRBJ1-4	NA	TGCGCCAGCAGTGAGTCTGGCCAAAGGGGGTCAAAACTGTTTTTT	CASSESGQRGSKLFF
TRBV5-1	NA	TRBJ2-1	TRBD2	TGCGCCAGCAGCTTGAGTTTAGCGGGAGGAAATGAGCAGTTCTTC	CASSLSLAGGNEQFF
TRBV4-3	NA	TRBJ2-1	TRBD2	TGCGCCAGCAGCCAAGACTGGACTAGCGGGAGTGATGAGCAGTTCTTC	CASSQDWTSGSDEQFF
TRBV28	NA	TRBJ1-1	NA	TGTGCCAGCAGCCTGGGGGGGGCGGGTGAAGCTTTCTTT	CASSLGGAGEAFF
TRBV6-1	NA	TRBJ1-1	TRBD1	TGTGCCAGCAGTGAGCACCGACCCAACAGGGGGCGTTTAGCTTTCTTT	CASSEHRPNRGRLAFF
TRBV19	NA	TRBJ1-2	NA	TGTGCCAGTAGTCCGGCGGGGAAATCTAACTATGGCTACACCTTC	CASSPAGKSNYGYTF
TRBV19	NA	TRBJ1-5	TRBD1	TGTGCCAGCCGAGACAGGGCGGGTCAGCCCCAGCATTTT	CASRDRAGQPQHF
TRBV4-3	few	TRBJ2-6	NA	TGCGCCAGCAGCCAAGATGAGGGGGCTGGGGCCAACGTCCTGACTTTC	CASSQDEGAGANVLTF
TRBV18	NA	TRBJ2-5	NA	TGTGCCAGCTCCCCTTCCCGGGAGACCCAGTACTTC	CASSPSRETQYF
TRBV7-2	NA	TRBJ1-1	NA	TGTGCCATAACCCCGGGGGGCTACACTGAAGCTTTCTTT	CAITPGGYTEAFF
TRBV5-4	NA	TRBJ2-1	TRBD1	TGTGCCAGCAGCTATACAGGGGGCGGGTATAGTGAGCAGTTCTTC	CASSYTGGGYSEQFF
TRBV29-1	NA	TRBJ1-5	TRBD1	TGCAGCGTTGAAAGGGGTGGGGACAGGACTTACGATCAGCCCCAGCATTTT	CSVERGGDRTYDQPQHF
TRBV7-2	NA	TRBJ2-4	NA	TGTGCCAGCAGCCCTCGGACAGAAAGAAACATTCAGTACTTC	CASSPRTERNIQYF
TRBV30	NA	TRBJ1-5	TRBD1	TGTGCCTGGAGTCCTCGCCTCACAGGGGGATGGCAGCCCCAGCATTTT	CAWSPRLTGGWQPQHF
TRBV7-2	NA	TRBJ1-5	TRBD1	TGTGCCAGCAGCTTAGGACAGGGTAGCAATCAGCCCCAGCATTTT	CASSLGQGSNQPQHF